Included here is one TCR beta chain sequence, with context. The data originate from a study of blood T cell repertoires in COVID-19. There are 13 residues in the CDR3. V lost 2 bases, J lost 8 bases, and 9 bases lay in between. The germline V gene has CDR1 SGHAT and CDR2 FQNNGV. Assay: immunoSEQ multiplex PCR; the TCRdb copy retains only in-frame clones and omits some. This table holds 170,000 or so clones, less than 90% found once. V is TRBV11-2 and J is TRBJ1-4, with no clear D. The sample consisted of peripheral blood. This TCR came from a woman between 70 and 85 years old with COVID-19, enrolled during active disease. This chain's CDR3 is CASSLQDSEKLFF. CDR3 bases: TGTGCCAGCAGCTTACAGGACTCAGAAAAACTGTTTTTT.